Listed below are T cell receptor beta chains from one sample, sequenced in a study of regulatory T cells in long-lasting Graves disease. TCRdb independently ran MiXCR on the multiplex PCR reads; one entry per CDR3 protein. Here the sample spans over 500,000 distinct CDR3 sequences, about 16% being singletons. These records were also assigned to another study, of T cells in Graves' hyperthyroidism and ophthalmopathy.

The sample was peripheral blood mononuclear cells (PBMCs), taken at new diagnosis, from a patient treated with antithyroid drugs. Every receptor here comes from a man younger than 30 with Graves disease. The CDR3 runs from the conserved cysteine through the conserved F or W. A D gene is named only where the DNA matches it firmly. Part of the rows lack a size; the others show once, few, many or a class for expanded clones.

CDR3aa: CATALTFYEQYF
CDR3nt: TGTGCCACCGCACTGACCTTCTACGAGCAGTACTTC
abundance: many
v_gene: TRBV28
d_gene: .
j_gene: TRBJ2-7

CDR3aa: CAISEGRRIGGELFF
CDR3nt: TGTGCCATCAGTGAGGGACGGCGGATCGGCGGGGAGCTGTTTTTT
abundance: .
v_gene: TRBV10-3
d_gene: .
j_gene: TRBJ2-2

CDR3aa: CSARSGNSSPLHF
CDR3nt: TGCAGTGCTAGATCGGGGAATAGTTCACCCCTCCACTTT
abundance: .
v_gene: TRBV20-1
d_gene: .
j_gene: TRBJ1-6

CDR3aa: CASSQDNSETYEQYF
CDR3nt: TGTGCCAGCAGCCAAGATAATAGCGAGACCTACGAGCAGTACTTC
abundance: .
v_gene: TRBV4-2
d_gene: .
j_gene: TRBJ2-7

CDR3aa: CASSQGGTSGRASNEQFF
CDR3nt: TGCGCCAGCAGCCAAGGAGGGACTAGCGGGAGGGCCTCGAATGAGCAGTTCTTC
abundance: .
v_gene: TRBV4-1
d_gene: TRBD2
j_gene: TRBJ2-1

CDR3aa: CSATSGSENIQYF
CDR3nt: TGCAGTGCTACCAGCGGGAGTGAAAACATTCAGTACTTC
abundance: few
v_gene: TRBV20-1
d_gene: TRBD2
j_gene: TRBJ2-4

CDR3aa: CASSFPGLAVSVQFF
CDR3nt: TGTGCCAGCAGTTTTCCGGGACTAGCGGTGAGCGTGCAGTTCTTC
abundance: .
v_gene: TRBV3-1
d_gene: TRBD2
j_gene: TRBJ2-1

CDR3aa: CASSEVLGLAGGPYNEQFF
CDR3nt: TGTGCCAGCAGTGAAGTCCTGGGACTAGCGGGAGGCCCCTACAATGAGCAGTTCTTC
abundance: many
v_gene: TRBV2
d_gene: TRBD2
j_gene: TRBJ2-1

CDR3aa: CASSEEVLVSYNEQFF
CDR3nt: TGTGCCAGCAGTGAAGAGGTCTTGGTCTCCTACAATGAGCAGTTCTTC
abundance: .
v_gene: TRBV6-2/TRBV6-3
d_gene: .
j_gene: TRBJ2-1

CDR3aa: CASGTLPSNEQFF
CDR3nt: TGCGCCAGCGGGACACTCCCCTCCAATGAGCAGTTCTTC
abundance: .
v_gene: TRBV5-1
d_gene: .
j_gene: TRBJ2-1

CDR3aa: CASSRGLQADTQYF
CDR3nt: TGTGCCAGCAGTCGCGGACTACAGGCAGATACGCAGTATTTT
abundance: many
v_gene: TRBV3-1
d_gene: .
j_gene: TRBJ2-3

CDR3aa: CASSQPGLAGVETQYF
CDR3nt: TGTGCCAGCAGCCAGCCTGGACTAGCGGGAGTGGAGACCCAGTACTTC
abundance: many
v_gene: TRBV3-1
d_gene: TRBD2
j_gene: TRBJ2-5

CDR3aa: CASGFLDSQETQYF
CDR3nt: TGTGCTAGTGGTTTCCTGGACAGTCAAGAGACCCAGTACTTC
abundance: many
v_gene: TRBV12-5
d_gene: .
j_gene: TRBJ2-5

CDR3aa: CASSEVVNTEQYF
CDR3nt: TGTGCCAGCAGTGAAGTTGTCAATACGGAGCAGTACTTC
abundance: .
v_gene: TRBV2
d_gene: .
j_gene: TRBJ2-7

CDR3aa: CASIATRTLGTDTQYF
CDR3nt: TGTGCCAGCATAGCCACGCGGACGTTAGGCACAGATACGCAGTATTTT
abundance: many
v_gene: TRBV6-1
d_gene: .
j_gene: TRBJ2-3

CDR3aa: CASSPEKMSTDTQYF
CDR3nt: TGCGCCAGCAGTCCCGAAAAAATGAGCACAGATACGCAGTATTTT
abundance: many
v_gene: TRBV5-1
d_gene: .
j_gene: TRBJ2-3

CDR3aa: CASRRGPNTGELFF
CDR3nt: TGTGCCAGCAGAAGGGGGCCGAACACCGGGGAGCTGTTTTTT
abundance: many
v_gene: TRBV27
d_gene: TRBD1
j_gene: TRBJ2-2

CDR3aa: CASSLEAQGPYGYTF
CDR3nt: TGTGCCAGCAGCTTAGAGGCACAGGGTCCCTATGGCTACACCTTC
abundance: many
v_gene: TRBV7-9
d_gene: .
j_gene: TRBJ1-2

CDR3aa: CATSVRIAGSYEQYF
CDR3nt: TGTGCCACCTCTGTTCGAATAGCGGGTTCTTACGAGCAGTACTTC
abundance: many
v_gene: TRBV12-3/TRBV12-4
d_gene: TRBD2
j_gene: TRBJ2-7

CDR3aa: CASRPTGAAYEQYF
CDR3nt: TGTGCCAGCAGGCCGACAGGGGCGGCCTACGAGCAGTACTTC
abundance: few
v_gene: TRBV27
d_gene: TRBD1
j_gene: TRBJ2-7

CDR3aa: CASSQEGTSRETQYF
CDR3nt: TGCGCCAGCAGCCAAGAAGGTACTAGTCGAGAGACCCAGTACTTC
abundance: few
v_gene: TRBV4-1
d_gene: .
j_gene: TRBJ2-5

CDR3aa: CASSLGPKNTGELFF
CDR3nt: TGTGCCAGCAGCTTGGGGCCGAAGAACACCGGGGAGCTGTTTTTT
abundance: .
v_gene: TRBV5-4
d_gene: .
j_gene: TRBJ2-2

CDR3aa: CASSRRLTRRGEYEQYF
CDR3nt: TGTGCCAGCAGCCGTAGGCTTACTAGGCGGGGGGAATACGAGCAGTACTTC
abundance: few
v_gene: TRBV6-1
d_gene: TRBD2
j_gene: TRBJ2-7

CDR3aa: CASSLNPMTRKCTDTQYF
CDR3nt: TGTGCCAGCAGCTTAAACCCGATGACTAGAAAATGCACAGATACGCAGTATTTT
abundance: .
v_gene: TRBV7-3
d_gene: .
j_gene: TRBJ2-3

CDR3aa: CATSAGGSGIQYF
CDR3nt: TGTGCCACCAGTGCCGGGGGGTCGGGAATTCAGTACTTC
abundance: many
v_gene: TRBV24-1
d_gene: TRBD2
j_gene: TRBJ2-4

CDR3aa: CAWSPGGTNNQPQHF
CDR3nt: TGTGCCTGGAGCCCAGGGGGCACTAATAATCAGCCCCAGCATTTT
abundance: many
v_gene: TRBV30
d_gene: TRBD1
j_gene: TRBJ1-5

CDR3aa: CATSRGATYYNEQFF
CDR3nt: TGTGCCACCAGCCGAGGGGCCACCTATTACAATGAGCAGTTCTTC
abundance: many
v_gene: TRBV15
d_gene: .
j_gene: TRBJ2-1

CDR3aa: CASSAAWGADTGELFF
CDR3nt: TGTGCCAGCAGTGCCGCGTGGGGGGCAGACACCGGGGAGCTGTTTTTT
abundance: many
v_gene: TRBV6-2/TRBV6-3
d_gene: .
j_gene: TRBJ2-2

CDR3aa: CATSEGGRNRAGELFF
CDR3nt: TGTGCCACCAGTGAAGGGGGGAGGAATCGGGCCGGGGAGCTGTTTTTT
abundance: many
v_gene: TRBV24-1
d_gene: .
j_gene: TRBJ2-2

CDR3aa: CASSPNRTPPRVF
CDR3nt: TGTGCCAGCAGTCCCAACCGTACACCTCCTCGGGTCTTT
abundance: few
v_gene: TRBV12-3/TRBV12-4
d_gene: .
j_gene: TRBJ1-4

CDR3aa: CAWSVGREQFF
CDR3nt: TGTGCCTGGAGTGTGGGGCGGGAGCAGTTCTTC
abundance: many
v_gene: TRBV30
d_gene: .
j_gene: TRBJ2-1

CDR3aa: CASSSPVEGLEKLFF
CDR3nt: TGTGCCAGCAGTTCTCCCGTAGAGGGGCTGGAAAAACTGTTTTTT
abundance: few
v_gene: TRBV27
d_gene: .
j_gene: TRBJ1-4

CDR3aa: CATSRDWGAQVKNTEAFF
CDR3nt: TGTGCCACCAGCAGAGATTGGGGGGCTCAAGTAAAGAACACTGAAGCTTTCTTT
abundance: many
v_gene: TRBV15
d_gene: .
j_gene: TRBJ1-1

CDR3aa: CASSEPPEAFF
CDR3nt: TGTGCCAGCAGTGAACCCCCTGAAGCTTTCTTT
abundance: few
v_gene: TRBV6-2/TRBV6-3
d_gene: .
j_gene: TRBJ1-1

CDR3aa: CASSIIPNSPLHF
CDR3nt: TGTGCCAGTAGTATAATTCCGAATTCACCCCTCCACTTT
abundance: .
v_gene: TRBV19
d_gene: .
j_gene: TRBJ1-6

CDR3aa: CASSLVVQGVYGYTF
CDR3nt: TGTGCCAGCAGCTTAGTGGTTCAGGGGGTCTATGGCTACACCTTC
abundance: many
v_gene: TRBV11-2
d_gene: TRBD1
j_gene: TRBJ1-2

CDR3aa: CASSFGDSSYNEQFF
CDR3nt: TGTGCCAGCAGTTTCGGGGATAGCTCCTACAATGAGCAGTTCTTC
abundance: many
v_gene: TRBV27
d_gene: .
j_gene: TRBJ2-1

CDR3aa: CASSLQAQETQYF
CDR3nt: TGCGCCAGCAGCTTACAGGCTCAAGAGACCCAGTACTTC
abundance: .
v_gene: TRBV5-1
d_gene: .
j_gene: TRBJ2-5

CDR3aa: CASSLDSSSGANVLTF
CDR3nt: TGCGCCAGCAGCTTGGACAGTTCCTCTGGGGCCAACGTCCTGACTTTC
abundance: few
v_gene: TRBV5-1
d_gene: .
j_gene: TRBJ2-6

CDR3aa: CASSGVSSYNEQFF
CDR3nt: TGTGCCAGCAGCGGGGTAAGCTCCTACAATGAGCAGTTCTTC
abundance: .
v_gene: TRBV11-3
d_gene: .
j_gene: TRBJ2-1

CDR3aa: CASSHNLASPYEQYF
CDR3nt: TGCGCCAGCAGCCACAATCTAGCGTCTCCCTACGAGCAGTACTTC
abundance: .
v_gene: TRBV4-1
d_gene: .
j_gene: TRBJ2-7

CDR3aa: CASAPLAGGPYEQYF
CDR3nt: TGCGCCAGCGCCCCTCTAGCGGGAGGTCCCTACGAGCAGTACTTC
abundance: few
v_gene: TRBV4-1
d_gene: TRBD2
j_gene: TRBJ2-7

CDR3aa: CASSPRLRDEQFF
CDR3nt: TGTGCCAGCAGCCCCCGCCTGCGGGATGAGCAGTTCTTC
abundance: few
v_gene: TRBV7-3
d_gene: .
j_gene: TRBJ2-1

CDR3aa: CASSLQIFEGGEQFF
CDR3nt: TGTGCCAGCAGCTTACAAATATTTGAAGGAGGTGAGCAGTTCTTC
abundance: .
v_gene: TRBV11-2
d_gene: .
j_gene: TRBJ2-1

CDR3aa: CSASPDDTQYF
CDR3nt: TGCAGTGCTAGCCCAGATGATACGCAGTATTTT
abundance: many
v_gene: TRBV20-1
d_gene: .
j_gene: TRBJ2-3

CDR3aa: CASSSPGHTNSPLHF
CDR3nt: TGTGCCAGCAGTTCCCCGGGACACACTAATTCACCCCTCCACTTT
abundance: .
v_gene: TRBV28
d_gene: .
j_gene: TRBJ1-6

CDR3aa: CASSLDDFGGATDTQYF
CDR3nt: TGCGCCAGCAGCTTGGACGATTTTGGCGGGGCGACGGATACGCAGTATTTT
abundance: .
v_gene: TRBV5-1
d_gene: .
j_gene: TRBJ2-3

CDR3aa: CASSAGPANYGYTF
CDR3nt: TGTGCCAGCAGCGCGGGACCTGCTAACTATGGCTACACCTTC
abundance: many
v_gene: TRBV7-9
d_gene: .
j_gene: TRBJ1-2

CDR3aa: CASSISIVGGGGQPQHF
CDR3nt: TGTGCCAGTAGTATATCCATCGTGGGAGGGGGCGGTCAGCCCCAGCATTTT
abundance: .
v_gene: TRBV19
d_gene: TRBD1
j_gene: TRBJ1-5

CDR3aa: CASSPLPISGRASNEQFF
CDR3nt: TGTGCCAGCTCACCCCTACCAATTAGCGGGAGGGCCTCAAATGAGCAGTTCTTC
abundance: .
v_gene: TRBV18
d_gene: TRBD2
j_gene: TRBJ2-1

CDR3aa: CSAREGTSGSFRYEQYF
CDR3nt: TGCAGTGCTAGGGAGGGGACTAGCGGGAGTTTTAGGTACGAGCAGTACTTC
abundance: .
v_gene: TRBV20-1
d_gene: TRBD2
j_gene: TRBJ2-7

CDR3aa: CASTMGTLRDSPLHF
CDR3nt: TGTGCCAGCACCATGGGGACGCTACGGGATTCACCCCTCCACTTT
abundance: many
v_gene: TRBV6-2/TRBV6-3
d_gene: .
j_gene: TRBJ1-6

CDR3aa: CASRRPASVGSQNIQYF
CDR3nt: TGTGCCAGCAGGCGTCCAGCCTCCGTGGGATCCCAAAACATTCAGTACTTC
abundance: many
v_gene: TRBV6-2/TRBV6-3
d_gene: .
j_gene: TRBJ2-4

CDR3aa: CASSSRLAANSYEQYF
CDR3nt: TGTGCCAGCAGCTCCCGGTTGGCTGCTAACTCCTACGAGCAGTACTTC
abundance: .
v_gene: TRBV13
d_gene: .
j_gene: TRBJ2-7

CDR3aa: CASSQGGGALGDTQYF
CDR3nt: TGTGCCAGCAGCCAAGGAGGGGGCGCGTTGGGGGATACGCAGTATTTT
abundance: .
v_gene: TRBV3-1
d_gene: TRBD1
j_gene: TRBJ2-3